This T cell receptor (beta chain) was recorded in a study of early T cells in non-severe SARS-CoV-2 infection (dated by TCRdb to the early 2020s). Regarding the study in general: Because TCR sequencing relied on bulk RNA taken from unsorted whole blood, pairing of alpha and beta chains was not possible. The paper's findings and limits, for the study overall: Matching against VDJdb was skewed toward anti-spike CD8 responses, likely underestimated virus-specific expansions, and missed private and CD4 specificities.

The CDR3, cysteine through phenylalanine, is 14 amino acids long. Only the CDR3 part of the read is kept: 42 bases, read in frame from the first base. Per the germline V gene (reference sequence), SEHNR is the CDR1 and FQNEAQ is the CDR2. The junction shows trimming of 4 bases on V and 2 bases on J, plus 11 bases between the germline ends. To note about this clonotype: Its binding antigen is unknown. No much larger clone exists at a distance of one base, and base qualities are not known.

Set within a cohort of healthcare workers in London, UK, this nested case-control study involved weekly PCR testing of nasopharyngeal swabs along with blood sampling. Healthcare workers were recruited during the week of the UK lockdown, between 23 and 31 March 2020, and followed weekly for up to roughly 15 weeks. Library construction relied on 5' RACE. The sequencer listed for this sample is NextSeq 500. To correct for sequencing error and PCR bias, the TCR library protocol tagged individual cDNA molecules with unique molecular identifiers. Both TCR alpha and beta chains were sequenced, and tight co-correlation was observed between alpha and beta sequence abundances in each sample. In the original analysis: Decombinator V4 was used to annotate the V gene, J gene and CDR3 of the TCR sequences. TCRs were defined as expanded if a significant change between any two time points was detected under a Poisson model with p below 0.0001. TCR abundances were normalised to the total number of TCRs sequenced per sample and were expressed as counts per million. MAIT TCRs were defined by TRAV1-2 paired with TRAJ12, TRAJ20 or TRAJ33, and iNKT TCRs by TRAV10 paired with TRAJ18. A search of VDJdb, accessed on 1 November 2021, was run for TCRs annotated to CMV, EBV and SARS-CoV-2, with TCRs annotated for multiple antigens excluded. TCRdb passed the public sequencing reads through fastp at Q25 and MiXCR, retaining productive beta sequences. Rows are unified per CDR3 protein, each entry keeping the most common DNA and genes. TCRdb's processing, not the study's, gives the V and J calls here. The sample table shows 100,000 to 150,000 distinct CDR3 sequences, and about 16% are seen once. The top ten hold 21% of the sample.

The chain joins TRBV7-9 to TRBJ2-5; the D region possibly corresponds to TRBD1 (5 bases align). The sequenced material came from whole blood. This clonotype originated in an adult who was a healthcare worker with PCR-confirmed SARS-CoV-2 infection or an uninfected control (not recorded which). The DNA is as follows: TGTGCCAGCAGCTACAGGACGGAACAAGAGACCCAGTACTTC. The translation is CASSYRTEQETQYF.